The subject of this entry is one T cell receptor beta chain. Germline CDR1 reads SGHRS; CDR2 reads YFSETQ. There are 14 residues in the CDR3. Germline trimming cut 4 bases from V and 3 bases from J; bases unmatched to any gene: 2. The sample is drawn from a study of shared clonotypes between healthy human individuals. Donors included only healthy HIV-negative adults lacking recent acute infections or vaccinations. Per the original methods: Owing to the provision of junction-only sequences devoid of quality scores by immunoSEQ, filtering differed. The table came from immunoSEQ multiplex PCR; TCRdb's copy has only in-frame clones and leaves some out. V and J calls and clone size are copied from that table; D and trimming were computed from the DNA. The table has a few hundred thousand clones, 70% to 85% seen once.

The specimen sequenced was PBMCs. The origin of this receptor is a woman in her thirties or forties in good health. Some clones in this sample may be carry-over from other donors' samples. The chain is built from TRBV5-1 and TRBJ1-4, with TRBD1 identical over 8 bases. This CDR3 reads CASSRDRSNEKLFF. CDR3 sequence (DNA): TGCGCCAGCAGCCGGGACAGGTCTAATGAAAAACTGTTTTTT.